The source of this T cell receptor beta chain is a study of T cell repertoires and Cas9 in healthy adults. The method was immunoSEQ multiplex PCR; TCRdb's version includes in-frame clones alone and lacks a portion of them. The table lists 20,000 to 25,000 clones, about 88% of them singletons. Turning to this clone: Its antigen remains unidentified.

The length of the CDR3 is 15 residues. From germline, CDR1 is SGHRS and CDR2 YFSETQ. Trimming left V 0 bases short and J 5 bases short, with 15 bases between. Findings of the study overall: In vitro, SpCas9-reactive Tregs were reported to curb effector T cell proliferation and function.

The chain couples TRBV5-1 to TRBJ2-7, with D tentatively TRBD2 (6 bases). The receptor comes from a human donor in good health. Material: CD4+ effector T cells (CD127+, CD25-, CD137-, CD154-) from PBMCs; culture status not recorded. Here the CDR3 DNA reads TGCGCCAGCAGCTTGGTCTCCCGGGGGAACAACGAGCAGTACTTC. Amino acid sequence: CASSLVSRGNNEQYF.